This is a list of T cell receptor beta chains from one sample in a study of beta chain features in type 1 diabetes. Sequencing used immunoSEQ multiplex PCR; TCRdb keeps in-frame clones, though not all of them. The sample has more than 95,000 clones, 15% to 20% seen once. The specimen was central memory CD4+ T cells from blood. The receptor source for this set is a man younger than 35 with type 1 diabetes. CDR3s include the opening cysteine and the closing phenylalanine or tryptophan. D genes are given only for firm matches. The size entry is marked missing in some rows and otherwise reads once, few, many or a size class.

V,D,J,size,CDR3,DNA
TRBV5-1,-,TRBJ1-2,-,CASSLGAPNGYTF,TGCGCCAGCAGCTTGGGTGCCCCTAATGGCTACACCTTC
TRBV4-1,-,TRBJ2-1,few,CASSPGTSTGNEQFF,TGCGCCAGCAGCCCCGGGACTTCAACGGGAAATGAGCAGTTCTTC
TRBV6-1,-,TRBJ2-5,few,CASSMTLVEGETQYF,TGTGCCAGCAGTATGACTCTAGTCGAGGGAGAGACCCAGTACTTC
TRBV29-1,-,TRBJ2-4,-,CSVGVGDIQYF,TGCAGCGTTGGCGTGGGGGACATTCAGTACTTC
TRBV6-5,-,TRBJ2-5,few,CASSYGAGRRETQYF,TGTGCCAGCAGTTACGGGGCAGGGAGGCGAGAGACCCAGTACTTC
TRBV29-1,-,TRBJ1-1,-,CSVEDRGRNTEAFF,TGCAGCGTTGAAGATCGGGGGAGGAACACTGAAGCTTTCTTT
TRBV7-2,-,TRBJ2-5,few,CASSLGVGETQYF,TGTGCCAGCAGCTTAGGAGTGGGAGAGACCCAGTACTTC
TRBV6-6,-,TRBJ2-5,-,CASSYGQQETQYF,TGTGCCAGCAGTTACGGACAGCAAGAGACCCAGTACTTC
TRBV4-3,TRBD1,TRBJ1-6,few,CASSQDPQGANSPLHF,TGCGCCAGCAGCCAAGATCCACAGGGGGCTAATTCACCCCTCCACTTT
TRBV27,TRBD1,TRBJ2-1,-,CASSPPAGTGSSDEQFF,TGTGCCAGCAGTCCACCCGCCGGGACAGGGAGTAGCGATGAGCAGTTCTTC
TRBV6-6,-,TRBJ2-3,-,CASSYASSLDTQYF,TGTGCCAGCAGTTACGCTTCTAGCTTAGATACGCAGTATTTT
TRBV6-5,-,TRBJ2-5,-,CASSSPGRGETQYF,TGTGCCAGCAGCTCTCCCGGTCGAGGGGAGACCCAGTACTTC
TRBV5-1,-,TRBJ2-7,few,CASSFVASGSYEQYF,TGCGCCAGCAGCTTTGTAGCGAGTGGATCCTACGAGCAGTACTTC
TRBV15,-,TRBJ1-1,-,CATSITMNTEAFF,TGTGCCACCAGCATTACCATGAACACTGAAGCTTTCTTT
TRBV14,-,TRBJ1-2,few,CASSQAGNGYTF,TGTGCCAGCAGCCAAGCGGGGAATGGCTACACCTTC
TRBV6-1,TRBD2,TRBJ2-7,-,CASRTGTSGTYEQYF,TGTGCCAGCAGGACAGGGACTAGCGGAACCTACGAGCAGTACTTC